Sequencing of this TCR beta chain was carried out in a study of blood T cell repertoires in COVID-19. The CDR3 has 12 residues. Germline CDR1 LNHDA, CDR2 SQIVND (reference sequence). Trimming shortened V by 3 bases and J by 4 bases, and 6 bases separated the two germline ends. The table came from immunoSEQ multiplex PCR; TCRdb's copy has only in-frame clones and leaves some out. In the table there are almost 200,000 clones, approximately 88% of which are singletons. The rearrangement links TRBV19 to TRBJ2-5; D ambiguous. The clonotype was recovered from a woman between 18 and 29 years old who had recovered from COVID-19. The specimen sequenced was PBMCs or T cells enriched from blood (not recorded which). The CDR3 sequence: CASSINRETQYF. CDR3 in DNA: TGTGCCAGTAGTATCAATAGAGAGACCCAGTACTTC.